Listed here are 2 T cell receptor beta chains from one sample, sequenced in a study of Ad26.COV2.S vaccination and SARS-CoV-2 variants (dated by TCRdb to about 2021). The method was the immunoSEQ multiplex PCR assay. TCRdb obtained this table from immuneACCESS and retained in-frame rearrangements with V and J assigned. These tables miss some clones; where compared with another copy, unresolved V genes account for less than half of the shortfall, and the remainder is unexplained. The sample contains 350,000 to 500,000 clones, 90% of them found a single time. The top ten clones comprise 4.3% of the sample. In the paper's terms, the treatment or condition label means: approximately 18 received Ad26.COV2.S at low or high dose, single or two shots; about five received placebo; per-sample allocation not given. For vaccine and placebo recipients, repertoires were sequenced using samples collected on day 63 after the first injection.

Sample: peripheral blood, taken in a trial of Ad26.COV2.S vaccine versus placebo. Receptor source: a person between 18 and 65 years old who received the Ad26.COV2.S COVID-19 vaccine or a placebo.

V and J are TRBV7-9 and TRBJ2-5, with a weak D call TRBD2 (5 bases). The CDR3 length is 14 residues. The germline CDR1 and CDR2 sequences are SEHNR and FQNEAQ (reference sequence). V lost 1 base and J lost 2, with 8 bases in between. CDR3 region: CASSLVGKQETQYF. The CDR3 bases are TGTGCCAGCAGCTTAGTCGGGAAACAAGAGACCCAGTACTTC.

The genes are TRBV7-2 and TRBJ2-3; TRBD2 agrees at 14 bases. V shed 1 base and J 5 bases; nucleotides not matched to a gene: 5. The germline gives CDR1 SGHTA, CDR2 FQGNSA. CDR3 length equals 17 residues. CDR3 region: CASSLGLAGGFGDTQYF. For the CDR3, the DNA is TGTGCCAGCAGCTTAGGACTAGCGGGAGGGTTTGGAGATACGCAGTATTTT.